Sequencing of this T cell receptor (beta chain) was carried out in a study of shared clonotypes between healthy human individuals. The overall study: Donors were two women and a few men aged 18 to 49. Study-wide results and limits: A small donor pool kept down the genetic and exposure-history diversity that was represented.

Execution of the assay was at deep level. How the authors handled the data: ImmunoSEQ output lacked quality scores and full-length reads, limiting matched filtering. Some clones are missing from TCRdb's copy, which holds only in-frame ones; the method was immunoSEQ multiplex PCR. Clone size and V and J calls were adopted from that table, with D and trimming inferred from the DNA. This sample has roughly 2.1 million clones, with around 93% found just once. CDR3 length: 13 residues. Germline-derived CDR1 and CDR2 are LNHDA and SQIVND (reference sequence). V shed 7 bases and J shed 0 bases, with 10 bases lying between them. CD45RO-negative, CCR7-selected cells formed the naive CD8 fraction, which excluded terminally differentiated effector memory CD45RA+ cells. A word on this clone: Antigen specificity is unknown.

This clonotype was obtained from a young man in good health. Some clones in this sample may be carry-over from other donors' samples. The sample consisted of naive CD8+ T cells from PBMCs. The J gene is TRBJ2-7, the V gene TRBV19, with a weak D call TRBD1 (6 bases). Here the CDR3 DNA reads TGTGCCAGTAACGACAGGACCTCCTACGAGCAGTACTTC. It specifies CASNDRTSYEQYF.